These 15 T cell receptor beta chains were sequenced from one sample in a study of shared clonotypes between healthy human individuals. Generated by immunoSEQ multiplex PCR, the TCRdb table keeps only in-frame clones and is missing some. In the table there are about 1.1 million clones, approximately 80% of which are singletons. Sequenced sample: memory CD4+ T cells from PBMCs. The subset is: CD45RA-negative fraction. Receptors were obtained from a man between 18 and 29 years old in good health. Some clones in this sample may be carry-over from other donors' samples.

This chain links TRBV18 with TRBJ2-1; 10 nucleotides agree with TRBD2. Trimming took 3 bases from V and 8 from J; bases not matched to a gene: 7. The V gene's germline CDR1 is KGHSH and CDR2 LQKENI. CDR3 size: 15 residues. The CDR3 DNA sequence: TGTGCCAGCTCACCTTTGGTAGCGGGAGGATATGAGCAGTTCTTC. Protein sequence: CASSPLVAGGYEQFF.

The gene calls are TRBV27 and TRBJ2-3; D gene unclear. The length of the CDR3 is 14 residues. Trimming took off 4 bases at V and 5 bases at J, with 13 bases between the two ends. Per the germline V gene, CDR1 is MNHEY and CDR2 is SMNVEV (reference sequence). The CDR3 region has the DNA TGTGCCAGCAGTTCCCCCCTGGTAAGAGATACGCAGTATTTT. Translated, it gives CASSSPLVRDTQYF.

In regard to this clone: The same CDR3 can be traced to other DNA sequences in this sample. DNA for the CDR3: TGCGCCAGCAGCTTAGCAACAGGGGACACTGAAGCTTTCTTT. Translating gives CASSLATGDTEAFF. The chain has TRBV5-1 and TRBJ1-1, with TRBD1 matching over 7 bases. The CDR3 totals 14 residues. J gave up 3 bases and V 2 bases, and 4 bases lay outside the gene matches. Germline V CDR1 and CDR2: SGHRS, YFSETQ. The full variable domain, with the rest looked up from reference TRBV5-1 and TRBJ1-1, is KAGVTQTPRYLIKTRGQQVTLSCSPISGHRSVSWYQQTPGQGLQFLFEYFSETQRNKGNFPGRFSGRQFSNSRSEMNVSTLELGDSALYLCASSLATGDTEAFFGQGTRLTVV.

The gene calls are TRBV28 and TRBJ1-2; 7 bases match TRBD1. Germline values: CDR1 MDHEN, CDR2 SYDVKM. This CDR3 contains 16 residues. The J segment lost 8 bases and the V segment lost 6 bases, leaving 18 bases of the junction unmatched. For the CDR3, the DNA is TGTGCCAGCAGCTTAGTTGGGATCACAGGGGTTAAAGGCTACACCTTC. The encoded protein is CASSLVGITGVKGYTF.

The chain links TRBV4-2 to TRBJ2-5; TRBD1 aligns across 10 bases. Germline loops: CDR1 LGHNA, CDR2 YNFKEQ. This CDR3 is 15 amino acids long. With 5 bases clipped from V and 4 bases from J, the junction kept 7 bases outside the gene matches. CDR3 loop: CASSSQGQGGETQYF. The CDR3 bases are TGTGCCAGCAGCTCCCAAGGACAGGGGGGAGAGACCCAGTACTTC.

The chain has TRBV19 and TRBJ2-3; D is ambiguous. Trimming left V 7 bases short and J 3 bases short, with 8 bases between. Germline CDR1 LNHDA, CDR2 SQIVND (reference sequence). This CDR3 contains 12 residues. Here the CDR3 reads CASMGRTDTQYF. The CDR3 nucleotides are TGTGCCAGTATGGGCCGTACAGATACGCAGTATTTT.

This clone was seen a single time. This sequence joins TRBV7-2 and TRBJ2-4; 9 bases are shared with TRBD2. This CDR3 contains 14 residues. Germline V lookup: CDR1 SGHTA, CDR2 FQGNSA. V was pared by 2 bases and J by 12 bases, with 8 bases of the junction left unmatched. The CDR3 protein is CASSLSPSGADQYF. CDR3 nucleotides: TGTGCCAGCAGCTTATCTCCTAGCGGGGCGGATCAGTACTTC.

This chain links TRBV6-5 with TRBJ1-1; D remains ambiguous. Germline V gene lookup returns CDR1 MNHEY and CDR2 SVGAGI. The V end lost 0 bases, the J end lost 1 base, and 6 bases lay between the germline ends. The CDR3 runs to 14 residues. CDR3: CASSYSAGNTEAFF. The DNA of the CDR3 is TGTGCCAGCAGTTACTCAGCCGGGAACACTGAAGCTTTCTTT.

This clone was observed a few times. The chain couples TRBV28 to TRBJ1-5; the D gene is possibly TRBD1 (5 bases). The CDR3 loop spans 15 amino acids. V was clipped by 6 bases and J by 2 bases, with 14 bases between them. Germline loops: CDR1 MDHEN, CDR2 SYDVKM. For the CDR3, the DNA is TGTGCCAGCAGAGATTACACGGGACGCAATCAGCCCCAGCATTTT. Protein: CASRDYTGRNQPQHF.

DNA for the CDR3: TGTGCCACCAGCAGGCAAAAGGGACTAGCGGCCGGGGAGCTGTTTTTT. It translates to CATSRQKGLAAGELFF. This rearrangement joins TRBV15 to TRBJ2-2; 11 positions agree with TRBD2. CDR3 length: 16 residues. After removal of 3 bases from V and 6 bases from J, the junction contained 6 bases not matched to a gene. CDR1 and CDR2 (germline): LNHNV, YYDKDF (reference sequence).

The gene calls are TRBV11-1 and TRBJ2-7; D gene ambiguous. CDR1 and CDR2 from the germline V gene are SGHAT and FQDESV (reference sequence). The CDR3 length is 13 residues. Trimming stripped 4 bases from V and 4 bases from J, with 11 bases between. The CDR3: CASSSVVGYEQYF. The DNA of the CDR3 is TGTGCCAGCAGCTCCGTAGTAGGATACGAGCAGTACTTC.

The chain combines TRBV11-3 with TRBJ2-2, with D perhaps matching TRBD1 (6 bases). The V and J ends lost 5 bases and 4 bases respectively, with 17 bases between them. Germline V gene data show CDR1 as SGHNT and CDR2 as YENEEA. There are 16 residues in the CDR3. CDR3 sequence reads: CASSQTTGRGTGELFF. In DNA, the CDR3 is TGTGCCAGCAGCCAGACGACAGGTCGGGGCACCGGGGAGCTGTTTTTT.

The rearrangement uses TRBV29-1 and TRBJ2-5; D remains ambiguous. The CDR3 covers 13 residues. Per germline, CDR1 SQVTM and CDR2 ANQGSEA. V was cut by 6 bases and J by 0 bases, with 11 bases left in between. The DNA for the CDR3 is TGCAGCGTCCGTCCCCCGTACCAAGAGACCCAGTACTTC. Translated, it gives CSVRPPYQETQYF.

The chain has TRBV28 and TRBJ2-1; D is ambiguous. CDR3 length: 13 residues. In germline, CDR1 is MDHEN, CDR2 SYDVKM. The V and J ends lost 4 bases and 5 bases respectively, with 9 bases between them. The CDR3 region is CASSYVADNEQFF. Here the CDR3 DNA reads TGTGCCAGCAGTTATGTGGCAGACAATGAGCAGTTCTTC. The full variable domain, with the rest looked up from reference TRBV28 and TRBJ2-1, is DVKVTQSSRYLVKRTGEKVFLECVQDMDHENMFWYRQDPGLGLRLIYFSYDVKMKEKGDIPEGYSVSREKKERFSLILESASTNQTSMYLCASSYVADNEQFFGPGTRLTVL.

This clone was found a few times. The V call is TRBV5-4, the J call TRBJ1-2, with TRBD1 as a possible D gene (6 bases). Between the trimmed V and J ends, which lost 3 bases and 5 bases, there was a span of 17 bases. The CDR3 loop spans 15 amino acids. The V gene's germline CDR1 is SGHNT and CDR2 YYREEE (reference sequence). The CDR3 region has the DNA TGTGCCAGCAGCTATTCAGCGGGGGCGCAGTATGGCTACACCTTC. It codes for CASSYSAGAQYGYTF.